This entry concerns a single T cell receptor beta chain. Its antigen remains unidentified. No much larger clone is present one base from it, and per-base qualities are unavailable. The data were taken from a study of blood T cells in healthy people across ages (dated by TCRdb to between 2015 and 2016). As for the study more broadly: In model experiments, template switching captured roughly one uniquely barcoded TCR beta cDNA molecule for every two T cells. Using deep sequencing normalized with unique cDNA molecular identifiers, the study measured how TCR beta repertoire diversity changes with age. Donors were grouped into four age groups: young (average 16 years), middle-aged (under 40), aged (around 56) and long-lived (about 82). To avoid experimental bias, donors of different ages were spread randomly across the sequencing lanes. The study analyzed two additional independent replicas of 1 million unique cDNA reads from the same blood draw for two donors, one aged 18 to 30 and one aged 80 or older. Results the study describes overall, beyond this receptor: Because donor CMV infection status was unknown, age-related changes in expanded clonotypes were potentially confounded. Estimates of total diversity based on one million sequenced T cells were considered lower bounds and underestimates. There was a strong correlation between observed TCR beta diversity and the percentage of naive T cells measured by flow cytometry. Observed TCR beta diversity per million T cells fell roughly linearly with age, and a significant reduction was already apparent by age around 44. Compared with the aged group, the long-lived group had more naive CD4+ T cells, fewer expanded clones and increased TCR diversity, suggesting age selection. Since profiling was done on bulk unsorted PBMCs, naive and antigen-experienced compartments could not be conclusively compared.

V is pared back by 0 bases and J by 8 bases, with 10 bases lying between the germline termini. Per the germline V gene, SGHDN is the CDR1 and FVKESK is the CDR2. The CDR3 spans 13 residues, from the cysteine through the phenylalanine. Only CDR3 DNA is held: 39 bases, read in frame from base 1. The library was made by 5' RACE. Sequencing used an Illumina HiSeq 2500. A second about 7 to 11 cycle PCR used a sample-barcoded 5' primer and a J-beta primer mix. Each TCR beta cDNA molecule received a unique molecular identifier from a template-switch 5' adaptor carrying 12 random nucleotides. Each sample yielded at least 2.5 million CDR3-containing paired-end reads. First-strand cDNA was synthesized from all RNA with the Mint cDNA synthesis kit, primed by a TRBC-specific oligonucleotide. Following uracil-DNA glycosylase treatment, a first 18-cycle PCR with universal primers M1SS and BC2_uni_R was performed on all cDNA. The study's own analysis went as follows. Normalization of each sample was performed by random selection of 1 million high-quality reads, each carrying a distinct molecular identifier. Reads with shared molecular identifiers were discarded instead of being binned into consensus sequences. MiTCR, with a Q25 quality threshold and the strictest error-elimination algorithm, was used for CDR3 identification, clonotype clustering and error correction. Lower-bound total TCR beta diversity was estimated with a nonparametric unseen species model using Euler transformation. Starting from the raw public reads, TCRdb applied fastp trimming at Q25, assembled clones with MiXCR and retained in-frame beta chains. Each entry is one CDR3 protein sequence, shown with its most common DNA and genes. These V and J calls are TCRdb output, not the study's own analysis. Recorded for this sample are about 1.5 million distinct CDR3 sequences; around 40% of them occurred a single time. The top ten hold more than 4% of the sample.

The donors were a few dozen Caucasian individuals from Russia, aged 6 to 90 years, who were systemically healthy. Each donor gave ten milliliters of peripheral blood, drawn into EDTA-treated Vacutainer tubes. Ficoll-Paque density-gradient centrifugation was used to isolate PBMCs, with at least 6.5 million per sample. Trizol reagent was used to extract total RNA from PBMCs, with at least 5 micrograms per sample. Naive CD45RAhigh/CD27high T cell percentages were measured by flow cytometry on a PBMC aliquot from every donor. Sequencing was carried out using blood. The receptor was derived from a woman aged 18-30 years in good health. Recombination joined TRBV14 with TRBJ1-2; the D segment cannot be called with confidence. The DNA reads TGTGCCAGCAGCCAAGATAGGTTTTCGGGCTACACCTTC. Its protein product is CASSQDRFSGYTF.